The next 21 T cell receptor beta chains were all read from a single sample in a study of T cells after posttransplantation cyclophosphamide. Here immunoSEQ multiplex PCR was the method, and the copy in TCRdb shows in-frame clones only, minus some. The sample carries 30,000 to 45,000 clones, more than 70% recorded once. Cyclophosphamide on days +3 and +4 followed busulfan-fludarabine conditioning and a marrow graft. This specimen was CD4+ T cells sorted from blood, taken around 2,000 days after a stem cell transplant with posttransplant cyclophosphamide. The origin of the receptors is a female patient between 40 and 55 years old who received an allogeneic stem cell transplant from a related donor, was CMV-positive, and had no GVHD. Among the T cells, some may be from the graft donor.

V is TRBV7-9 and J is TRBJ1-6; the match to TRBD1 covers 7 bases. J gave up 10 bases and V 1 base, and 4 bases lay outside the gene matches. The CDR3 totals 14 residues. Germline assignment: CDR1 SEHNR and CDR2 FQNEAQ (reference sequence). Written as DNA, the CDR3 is TGTGCCAGCAGCTTAGAAGTAGGGGGCTCACCCCTCCACTTT. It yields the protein CASSLEVGGSPLHF.

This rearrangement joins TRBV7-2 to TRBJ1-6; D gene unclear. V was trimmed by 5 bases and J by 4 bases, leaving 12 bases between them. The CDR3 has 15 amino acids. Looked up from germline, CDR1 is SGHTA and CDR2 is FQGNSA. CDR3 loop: CASSRGGQYNSPLHF. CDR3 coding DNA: TGTGCCAGCAGCCGCGGAGGGCAGTATAATTCACCCCTCCACTTT.

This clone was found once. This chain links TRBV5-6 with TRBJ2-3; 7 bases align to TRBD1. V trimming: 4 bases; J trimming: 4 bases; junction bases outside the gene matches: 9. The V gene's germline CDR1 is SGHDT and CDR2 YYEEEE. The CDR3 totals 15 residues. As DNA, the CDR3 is TGTGCCAGCAGCATCCGACAGGGAAGGGCAGATACGCAGTATTTT. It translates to CASSIRQGRADTQYF.

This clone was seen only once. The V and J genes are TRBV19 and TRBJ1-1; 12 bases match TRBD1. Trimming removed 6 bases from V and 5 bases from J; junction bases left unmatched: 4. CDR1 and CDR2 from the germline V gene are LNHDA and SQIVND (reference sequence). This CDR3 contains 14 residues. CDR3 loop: CASRGQGAATEAFF. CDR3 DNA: TGTGCCAGTAGGGGACAGGGGGCCGCGACTGAAGCTTTCTTT.

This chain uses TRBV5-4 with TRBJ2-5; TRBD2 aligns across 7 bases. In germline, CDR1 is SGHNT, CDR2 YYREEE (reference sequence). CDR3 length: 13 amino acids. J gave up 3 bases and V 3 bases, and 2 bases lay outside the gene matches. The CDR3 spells CASSSGLEETQYF. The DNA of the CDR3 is TGTGCCAGCAGCTCCGGACTAGAAGAGACCCAGTACTTC.

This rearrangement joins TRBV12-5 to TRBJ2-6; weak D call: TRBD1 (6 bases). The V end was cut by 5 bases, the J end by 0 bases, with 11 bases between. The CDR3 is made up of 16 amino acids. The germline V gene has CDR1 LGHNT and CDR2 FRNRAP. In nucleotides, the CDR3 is TGTGCTAGTGGTCGGACAGCCCCCTCTGGGGCCAACGTCCTGACTTTC. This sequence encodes CASGRTAPSGANVLTF.

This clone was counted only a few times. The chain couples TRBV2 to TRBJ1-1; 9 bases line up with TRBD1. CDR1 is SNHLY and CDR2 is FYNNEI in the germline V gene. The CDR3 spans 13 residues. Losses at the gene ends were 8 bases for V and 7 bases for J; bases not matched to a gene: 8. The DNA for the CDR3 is TGTGCCAGCGGTAGGGACAGGGTGAATGAAGCTTTCTTT. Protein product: CASGRDRVNEAFF. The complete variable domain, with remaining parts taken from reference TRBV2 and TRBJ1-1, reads EPEVTQTPSHQVTQMGQEVILRCVPISNHLYFYWYRQILGQKVEFLVSFYNNEISEKSEIFDDQFSVERPDGSNFTLKIRSTKLEDSAMYFCASGRDRVNEAFFGQGTRLTVV.

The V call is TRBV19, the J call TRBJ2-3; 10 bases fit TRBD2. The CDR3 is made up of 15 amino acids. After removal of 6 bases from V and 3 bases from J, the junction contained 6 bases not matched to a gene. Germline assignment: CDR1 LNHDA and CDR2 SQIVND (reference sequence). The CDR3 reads CASRERGGRTDTQYF. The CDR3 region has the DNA TGTGCCAGTAGAGAGCGGGGGGGCAGGACAGATACGCAGTATTTT.

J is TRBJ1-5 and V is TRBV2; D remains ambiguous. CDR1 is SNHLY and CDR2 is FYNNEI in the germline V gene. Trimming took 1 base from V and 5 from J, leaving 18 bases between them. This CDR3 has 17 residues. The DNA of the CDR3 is TGTGCCAGCAGTGAAGGAGGACGGGGTGGGTGGGATCAGCCCCAGCATTTT. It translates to CASSEGGRGGWDQPQHF.

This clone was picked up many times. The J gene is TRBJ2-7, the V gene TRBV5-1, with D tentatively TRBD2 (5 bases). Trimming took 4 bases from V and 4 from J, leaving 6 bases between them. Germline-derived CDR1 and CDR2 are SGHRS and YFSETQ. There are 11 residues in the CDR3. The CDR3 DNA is TGCGCCAGCAGCGAGGGTTACGAGCAGTACTTC. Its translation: CASSEGYEQYF.

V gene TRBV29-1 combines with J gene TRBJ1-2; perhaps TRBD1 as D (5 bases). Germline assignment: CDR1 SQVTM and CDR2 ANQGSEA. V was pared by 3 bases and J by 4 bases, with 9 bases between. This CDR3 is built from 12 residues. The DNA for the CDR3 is TGCAGCGTTGAGTTGGGGGGCTATGGCTACACCTTC. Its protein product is CSVELGGYGYTF.

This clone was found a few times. The CDR3 DNA follows: TGTGCCAGCACCCAATCCCGGGGAAATTCACCCCTCCACTTT. Its translation: CASTQSRGNSPLHF. The chain combines TRBV25-1 with TRBJ1-6; D remains ambiguous. Trimming removed 7 bases at V and 7 bases at J, with 14 bases between. The germline gives CDR1 MGHDK, CDR2 SYGVNS. The CDR3 runs 14 residues.

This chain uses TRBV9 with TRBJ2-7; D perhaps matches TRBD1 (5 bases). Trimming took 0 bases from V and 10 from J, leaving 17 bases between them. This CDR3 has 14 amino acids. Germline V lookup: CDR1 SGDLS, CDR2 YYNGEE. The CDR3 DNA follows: TGTGCCAGCAGCGTAGACCCGTCCAGGGATCGTCAGTACTTC. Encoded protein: CASSVDPSRDRQYF. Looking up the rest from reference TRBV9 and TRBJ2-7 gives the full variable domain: DSGVTQTPKHLITATGQRVTLRCSPRSGDLSVYWYQQSLDQGLQFLIQYYNGEERAKGNILERFSAQQFPDLHSELNLSSLELGDSALYFCASSVDPSRDRQYFGPGTRLTVT.

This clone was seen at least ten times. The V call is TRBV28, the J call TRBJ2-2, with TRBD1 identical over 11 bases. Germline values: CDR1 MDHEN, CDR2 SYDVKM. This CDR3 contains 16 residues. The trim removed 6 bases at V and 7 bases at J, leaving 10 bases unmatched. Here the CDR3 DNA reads TGTGCCAGCAGCGCCGGACAGGGGGCGAAAAGCGGGGAGCTGTTTTTT. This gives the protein CASSAGQGAKSGELFF.

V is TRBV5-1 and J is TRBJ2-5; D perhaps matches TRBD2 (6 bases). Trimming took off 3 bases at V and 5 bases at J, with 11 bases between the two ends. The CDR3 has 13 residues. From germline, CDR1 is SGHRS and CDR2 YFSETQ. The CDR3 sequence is CASSWGVRETQYF. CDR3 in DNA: TGCGCCAGCAGCTGGGGGGTCCGGGAGACCCAGTACTTC.

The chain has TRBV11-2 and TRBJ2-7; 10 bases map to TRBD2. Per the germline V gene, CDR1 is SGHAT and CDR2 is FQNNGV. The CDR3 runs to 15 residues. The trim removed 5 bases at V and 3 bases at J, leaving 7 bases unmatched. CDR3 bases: TGTGCCAGCAGCATCTCTAGCGGGGGAGGCTACGAGCAGTACTTC. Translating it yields CASSISSGGGYEQYF. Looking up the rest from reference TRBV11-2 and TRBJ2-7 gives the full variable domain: EAGVAQSPRYKIIEKRQSVAFWCNPISGHATLYWYQQILGQGPKLLIQFQNNGVVDDSQLPKDRFSAERLKGVDSTLKIQPAKLEDSAVYLCASSISSGGGYEQYFGPGTRLTVT.

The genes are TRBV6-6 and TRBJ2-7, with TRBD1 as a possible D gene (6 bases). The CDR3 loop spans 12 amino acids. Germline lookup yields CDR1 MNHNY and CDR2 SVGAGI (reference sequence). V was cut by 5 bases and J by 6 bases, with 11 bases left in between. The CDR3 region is CASSPQGTEQYF. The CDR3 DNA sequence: TGTGCCAGCAGTCCACAGGGAACCGAGCAGTACTTC.

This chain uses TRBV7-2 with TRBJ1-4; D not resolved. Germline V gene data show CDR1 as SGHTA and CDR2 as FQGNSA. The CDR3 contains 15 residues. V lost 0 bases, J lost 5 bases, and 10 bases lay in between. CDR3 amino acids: CASSLAPGTNEKLFF. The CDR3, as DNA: TGTGCCAGCAGCTTAGCACCGGGAACAAATGAAAAACTGTTTTTT.

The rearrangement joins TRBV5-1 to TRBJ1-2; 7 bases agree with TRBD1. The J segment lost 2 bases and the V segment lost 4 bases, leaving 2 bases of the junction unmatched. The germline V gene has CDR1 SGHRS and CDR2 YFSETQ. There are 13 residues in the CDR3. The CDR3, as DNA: TGCGCCAGCAGCCCGGGACAGAACTATGGCTACACCTTC. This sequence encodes CASSPGQNYGYTF. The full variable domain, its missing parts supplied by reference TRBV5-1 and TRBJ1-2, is KAGVTQTPRYLIKTRGQQVTLSCSPISGHRSVSWYQQTPGQGLQFLFEYFSETQRNKGNFPGRFSGRQFSNSRSEMNVSTLELGDSALYLCASSPGQNYGYTFGSGTRLTVV.

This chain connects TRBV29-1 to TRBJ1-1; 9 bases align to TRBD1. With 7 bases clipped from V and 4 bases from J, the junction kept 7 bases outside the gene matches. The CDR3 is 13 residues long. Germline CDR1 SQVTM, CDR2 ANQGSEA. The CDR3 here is CSGLAGQGTEAFF. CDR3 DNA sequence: TGCAGCGGACTCGCGGGACAGGGCACTGAAGCTTTCTTT.

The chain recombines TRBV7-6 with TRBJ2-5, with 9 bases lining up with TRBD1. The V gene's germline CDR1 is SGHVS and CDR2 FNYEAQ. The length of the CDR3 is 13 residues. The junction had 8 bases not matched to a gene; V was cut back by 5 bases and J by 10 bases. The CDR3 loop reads CASSRDRAQRQYF. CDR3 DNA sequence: TGTGCCAGCAGCAGGGACAGGGCCCAGCGCCAGTACTTC.